This passage covers 21 T cell receptor beta chains from one sample sequenced in a study of T-cell memory formation after mild COVID-19 (dated by TCRdb to the early 2020s). The library was built by means of 5' RACE. For sequencing, an Illumina NovaSeq 6000 was employed. The public reads were reanalyzed by TCRdb: fastp trimming at Q25, MiXCR alignment, in-frame beta chains only. Each entry merges the rows of one CDR3 protein and shows their most common DNA and genes. The sample yields 450,000 or so distinct CDR3 sequences; nearly 25% were counted once. In total, the top ten clones hold under 15% of the sample. The sequencing input was PBMCs or a T cell subset sorted from them (not recorded which). These receptors originate from an adult woman who had mild COVID-19 (a few samples of this study predate the infection). The sample titles of this study are shuffled in the database, so cell type and time point are left out; the donor was told from shared clones.

The chain combines TRBV15 with TRBJ2-1; D gene uncertain. This CDR3 is 14 amino acids long. Germline CDR1 is LNHNV and CDR2 is YYDKDF (reference sequence). The ends were cut back, 1 base at V and 12 bases at J, with 16 bases in the middle. Here the CDR3 DNA reads TGTGCCACCAGCAGAGGCGTGAAGCGCGGCGGGCAGTTCTTC. It encodes CATSRGVKRGGQFF. The complete variable domain, with remaining parts taken from reference TRBV15 and TRBJ2-1, reads DAMVIQNPRYQVTQFGKPVTLSCSQTLNHNVMYWYQQKSSQAPKLLFHYYDKDFNNEADTPDNFQSRRPNTSFCFLDIRSPGLGDTAMYLCATSRGVKRGGQFFGPGTRLTVL.

V usage is TRBV18 and J usage is TRBJ2-3; D remains ambiguous. V was clipped by 3 bases and J by 6 bases, with 10 bases between them. CDR1 is KGHSH and CDR2 is LQKENI in the germline V gene. The CDR3 consists of 13 residues. CDR3 in amino acids: CASSPSLQDTQYF. CDR3 bases: TGTGCCAGCTCACCTTCATTACAGGATACGCAGTATTTT.

This clonotype was detected many times. V and J are TRBV12-3 or TRBV12-4 and TRBJ1-1, with a weak D call TRBD1 (5 bases). CDR3 size: 14 residues. The germline V and J ends were trimmed by 5 bases and 6 bases, with 16 bases remaining between them. Here the CDR3 DNA reads TGTGCCAGCAGTCTCCAGGGAGGTAGGTCTGAAGCTTTCTTT. It encodes CASSLQGGRSEAFF.

This chain links TRBV5-4 with TRBJ1-1; D may be TRBD1 (6 bases). The germline gives CDR1 SGHNT, CDR2 YYREEE (reference sequence). The CDR3 runs 15 residues. Trimming took off 4 bases at V and 1 base at J, with 14 bases between the two ends. CDR3 region: CASSREGRGNTEAFF. The CDR3 region has the DNA TGTGCCAGCAGCCGTGAGGGCAGGGGGAACACTGAAGCTTTCTTT.

This clonotype was counted between two and nine times. The genes are TRBV3-1 and TRBJ2-1; maybe TRBD1 (5 bases). The V gene's germline CDR1 is LGHDT and CDR2 YNNKEL (reference sequence). Between the trimmed V and J ends, which lost 2 bases and 6 bases, there was a span of 17 bases. This CDR3 comprises 16 residues. The CDR3 DNA reads as TGTGCCAGCAGCCAATCCCTTTCTAGGGGCGGCAATGAGCAGTTCTTC. Encoded protein: CASSQSLSRGGNEQFF.

This clonotype was seen only a few times. The chain carries TRBV18 and TRBJ1-6; 7 bases fit TRBD1. The trim removed 3 bases at V and 5 bases at J, leaving 4 bases unmatched. CDR1 is KGHSH, CDR2 LQKENI, per germline. The length of the CDR3 is 15 residues. This CDR3 reads CASSPSGGNNSPLHF. The CDR3, as DNA: TGTGCCAGCTCACCGTCAGGGGGGAATAATTCACCCCTCCACTTT.

As to this clonotype: Because it lacks the conserved phenylalanine or tryptophan at the end, this CDR3 is likely a read error. V usage is TRBV5-1 and J usage is TRBJ1-1; D is perhaps TRBD1 (5 bases). Trimming shortened V by 6 bases and J by 4 bases, and 13 bases separated the two germline ends. Germline lookup yields CDR1 SGHRS and CDR2 YFSETQ. This CDR3 contains 13 residues. The CDR3 here is CASTYGQGTEAFC. The CDR3 nucleotides are TGCGCCAGCACCTATGGGCAGGGCACTGAAGCTTTCTGT.

This clonotype was seen only a few times. The chain carries TRBV5-1 and TRBJ1-1; the D gene is possibly TRBD1 (6 bases). Germline V gene lookup returns CDR1 SGHRS and CDR2 YFSETQ. Trimming stripped 3 bases from V and 1 base from J, with 13 bases between. The CDR3 extends over 15 amino acids. In nucleotides, the CDR3 is TGCGCCAGCAGCTGGAGCGGACAGAAGAACACTGAAGCTTTCTTT. This encodes CASSWSGQKNTEAFF.

This chain joins TRBV6-4 and TRBJ2-3; D is unclear. CDR3 length equals 17 residues. Germline loops: CDR1 MRHNA, CDR2 SNTAGT. V lost 4 bases and J 3 bases, leaving 20 bases between the germline ends. CDR3 bases: TGTGCCAGCAGTGCTGGCCAGGACCTCAAACCGACAGATACGCAGTATTTT. It is translated as CASSAGQDLKPTDTQYF.

The chain's CDR3 is CASGGTTYEQYF. The CDR3 DNA sequence: TGTGCCAGCGGCGGCACTACCTACGAGCAGTACTTC. The chain uses TRBV7-6 and TRBJ2-7, with D uncertain. V lost 8 bases and J 2 bases, leaving 10 bases between the germline ends. Per germline, CDR1 SGHVS and CDR2 FNYEAQ. The CDR3 contains 12 residues.

The sample holds a few counts of this clonotype. The V gene is TRBV24-1, the J gene TRBJ2-3; D may be TRBD1 (6 bases). The CDR3 totals 13 residues. The V end lost 7 bases, the J end lost 4 bases, and 11 bases lay between the germline ends. CDR1 KGHDR and CDR2 SFDVKD come from the germline V gene. CDR3 residues: CATSQDSADTQYF. DNA of the CDR3: TGTGCCACCAGCCAGGACAGCGCAGATACGCAGTATTTT.

This chain uses TRBV24-1 with TRBJ2-7, with a possible D match to TRBD1 (5 bases). V lost 2 bases and J 7 bases, leaving 17 bases between the germline ends. The germline V gene has CDR1 KGHDR and CDR2 SFDVKD. The CDR3 spans 15 residues. The DNA of the CDR3 is TGTGCCACCAGTGATTCGGCAAGGGGCGCAGGGGAGCAGTACTTC. Amino acids: CATSDSARGAGEQYF.

This sequence joins TRBV4-1 and TRBJ1-1; D might be TRBD1 (5 bases). With 7 bases removed from V and 0 bases from J, the gap between germline ends came to 15 bases. From germline, CDR1 is MGHRA and CDR2 YSYEKL. The CDR3 spans 15 residues. The CDR3 DNA reads as TGCGCCAGCAACCCGGTTGGGGGAATGAACACTGAAGCTTTCTTT. Translation: CASNPVGGMNTEAFF.

The chain joins TRBV9 to TRBJ1-1; tentatively, D is TRBD1 (5 bases). CDR1 and CDR2 from the germline V gene are SGDLS and YYNGEE. CDR3 length equals 15 residues. The germline V and J ends were trimmed by 0 bases and 1 base, with 10 bases remaining between them. CDR3 sequence reads: CASSVEVGTNTEAFF. The CDR3 coding sequence is TGTGCCAGCAGCGTAGAGGTAGGGACGAACACTGAAGCTTTCTTT.

With regard to this clonotype: A junction boundary mismatches the germline segment, possibly from a read error. The chain carries TRBV7-6 and TRBJ2-7; weak D call: TRBD2 (6 bases). The germline V gene has CDR1 SGHVS and CDR2 FNYEAQ. The CDR3 is 14 residues long. As DNA, the CDR3 is TGTGCCAGCAGCCGACTAGGGTCCCAGTTCGATTTCACCTTC. Amino acids: CASSRLGSQFDFTF. Combining the CDR3 with reference TRBV7-6 and TRBJ2-7 gives the whole variable domain GAGVSQSPRYKVTKRGQDVALRCDPISGHVSLYWYRQALGQGPEFLTYFNYEAQQDKSGLPNDRFSAERPEGSISTLTIQRTEQRDSAMYRCASSRLGSQFDFTFGPGTRLTVT.

This chain uses TRBV5-1 with TRBJ2-5; perhaps D is TRBD1 or TRBD2 (5 bases each). The CDR3 sequence is 14 residues long. The V and J ends lost 2 bases and 2 bases respectively, with 10 bases between them. Looked up from germline, CDR1 is SGHRS and CDR2 is YFSETQ. The CDR3 DNA is TGCGCCAGCAGCTTACGGGGCCTGCAAGAGACCCAGTACTTC. Translation gives CASSLRGLQETQYF. Supplemented by reference TRBV5-1 and TRBJ2-5, the full variable domain reads KAGVTQTPRYLIKTRGQQVTLSCSPISGHRSVSWYQQTPGQGLQFLFEYFSETQRNKGNFPGRFSGRQFSNSRSEMNVSTLELGDSALYLCASSLRGLQETQYFGPGTRLLVL.

This clonotype was seen a handful of times. This chain connects TRBV7-9 to TRBJ2-3; 10 nucleotides line up with TRBD1. Germline V lookup: CDR1 SEHNR, CDR2 FQNEAQ (reference sequence). The CDR3 is 15 residues long. With 6 bases clipped from V and 2 bases from J, the junction kept 5 bases outside the gene matches. CDR3 protein: CASRGGTGATDTQYF. In DNA, the CDR3 is TGTGCCAGCAGGGGAGGGACAGGGGCCACAGATACGCAGTATTTT.

Here the CDR3 reads CASSLAALTLNTEAFF. The CDR3 DNA follows: TGTGCCAGCAGCTTAGCGGCCCTGACGCTAAACACTGAAGCTTTCTTT. The genes are TRBV7-9 and TRBJ1-1; D gene uncertain. Per the germline V gene, CDR1 is SEHNR and CDR2 is FQNEAQ (reference sequence). The CDR3 runs to 16 residues. The V end lost 0 bases, the J end lost 2 bases, and 13 bases lay between the germline ends.

This clonotype has more than one count but fewer than ten. V and J are TRBV12-3 or TRBV12-4 and TRBJ1-5; D might be TRBD1 (5 bases). The V gene lost 7 bases and the J gene lost 1 base, with 17 bases spanning the gap. The length of the CDR3 is 16 residues. In nucleotides, the CDR3 is TGTGCCAGCACCTACGGTGGGGGAAGGAGCAATCAGCCCCAGCATTTT. This translates into CASTYGGGRSNQPQHF.

This chain uses TRBV3-1 with TRBJ1-1, with 9 bases aligning to TRBD1. With V trimmed by 4 bases and J by 0 bases, 3 bases remained unmatched. Germline V gene lookup returns CDR1 LGHDT and CDR2 YNNKEL (reference sequence). The CDR3 loop spans 15 amino acids. CDR3 coding DNA: TGTGCCAGCAGCCCGGGACAGGGAGTGAACACTGAAGCTTTCTTT. Translated: CASSPGQGVNTEAFF.

The chain joins TRBV9 to TRBJ2-1; D uncertain. The CDR3 sequence is 15 residues long. Germline-derived CDR1 and CDR2 are SGDLS and YYNGEE. V was trimmed by 3 bases and J by 5 bases, leaving 15 bases between them. The DNA for the CDR3 is TGTGCCAGCAGCGCCAATCCGGACGGAGACAATGAGCAGTTCTTC. Translated, it gives CASSANPDGDNEQFF.